The rows below give T cell receptor beta chains drawn from one sample of a study of T-cell reconstitution after alpha-beta-depleted transplantation in children. TCRdb passed the PCR reads through MiXCR, listing each CDR3 protein once. The sample has more than 200,000 distinct CDR3 sequences; 9.7% are singletons. Sample: PBMCs from the stem cell graft donor, taken from the stem cell graft. These TCRs come from a human donor who donated a stem cell graft to a child with SCID. CDR3s include the opening cysteine and the closing phenylalanine or tryptophan. The D gene is left open where the match is weak. Size is omitted from some rows. Given values are once, few, many or a class for expanded clones.

D	J	size	V	CDR3	DNA
NA	TRBJ2-5	many	TRBV2	CASSEVDGETQYF	TGTGCCAGCAGTGAAGTTGACGGAGAGACCCAGTACTTC
NA	TRBJ1-1	NA	TRBV10-3	CAIMGMNTEAFF	TGTGCCATCATGGGGATGAACACTGAAGCTTTCTTT
TRBD1	TRBJ1-2	few	TRBV12-3/TRBV12-4	CASTPWDSRANYGYTF	TGTGCCAGCACCCCCTGGGACAGCCGAGCTAACTATGGCTACACCTTC
TRBD1	TRBJ1-2	many	TRBV10-3	CAITGQGYGYTF	TGTGCCATCACCGGACAGGGCTATGGCTACACCTTC
NA	TRBJ2-3	many	TRBV5-1	CASSSQGGDTQYF	TGCGCCAGCAGCTCACAGGGGGGGGATACGCAGTATTTT
NA	TRBJ2-1	many	TRBV10-3	CAISDRPGVYNEQFF	TGTGCCATCAGTGACCGACCAGGAGTCTACAATGAGCAGTTCTTC
NA	TRBJ1-4	many	TRBV20-1	CSARNEKLFF	TGCAGTGCTCGAAATGAAAAACTGTTTTTT
NA	TRBJ2-5	NA	TRBV5-1	CASSLSPRNLQETQYF	TGCGCCAGCAGCTTGTCCCCCAGGAATCTTCAAGAGACCCAGTACTTC
TRBD2	TRBJ2-3	few	TRBV18	CASSSLAGDTDTQYF	TGTGCCAGCTCATCCCTAGCGGGGGACACAGATACGCAGTATTTT
TRBD1	TRBJ1-1	many	TRBV6-5	CASSYSPGGNTEAFF	TGTGCCAGCAGTTACTCCCCAGGGGGGAACACTGAAGCTTTCTTT
NA	TRBJ1-2	many	TRBV28	CASSSGFFNYGYTF	TGTGCCAGCAGTTCAGGGTTTTTTAACTATGGCTACACCTTC
TRBD2	TRBJ2-5	many	TRBV20-1	CSARPGTSDQYF	TGCAGTGCTAGACCCGGGACTAGCGACCAGTACTTC
NA	TRBJ2-7	many	TRBV20-1	CSANLDGTRGEQYF	TGCAGTGCTAACCTGGACGGGACGAGGGGCGAGCAGTACTTC
TRBD2	TRBJ2-7	many	TRBV9	CASSVGGGLEQYF	TGTGCCAGCAGCGTAGGCGGGGGGCTCGAGCAGTACTTC
NA	TRBJ2-2	many	TRBV5-1	CASSLARLVPGELFF	TGCGCCAGCAGCTTGGCCCGACTAGTCCCCGGGGAGCTGTTTTTT
TRBD1	TRBJ1-1	NA	TRBV29-1	CSVRDRAEAFF	TGCAGCGTTAGGGACAGAGCTGAAGCTTTCTTT
TRBD1	TRBJ2-7	NA	TRBV27	CASRRTGGVYEQYF	TGTGCCAGCAGGAGGACAGGGGGCGTCTACGAGCAGTACTTC
NA	TRBJ2-3	many	TRBV25-1	CASSERLLGAQYF	TGTGCCAGCAGTGAACGGCTTCTTGGTGCGCAGTATTTT
TRBD2	TRBJ2-5	many	TRBV4-2	CASSQGSGGSYRQETQYF	TGTGCCAGCAGCCAAGGTAGCGGGGGGTCCTATCGCCAAGAGACCCAGTACTTC
TRBD2	TRBJ2-1	many	TRBV7-2	CASAVAGGRYSEQFF	TGTGCCAGCGCCGTAGCGGGGGGGCGTTACAGTGAGCAGTTCTTC
TRBD1	TRBJ2-2	many	TRBV5-1	CASSFEQGTLYTGELFF	TGCGCCAGCAGCTTTGAACAGGGGACCTTATACACCGGGGAGCTGTTTTTT
NA	TRBJ2-5	many	TRBV5-1	CASSLISFQETQYF	TGCGCCAGCAGCTTGATATCCTTTCAAGAGACCCAGTACTTC
TRBD1	TRBJ1-2	many	TRBV5-5	CASSLAGTGINYGYTF	TGTGCCAGCAGCTTAGCCGGGACAGGGATAAACTATGGCTACACCTTC
TRBD1	TRBJ2-5	many	TRBV18	CASDRDQETQYF	TGTGCCAGCGACAGGGACCAAGAGACCCAGTACTTC
NA	TRBJ1-6	NA	TRBV24-1	CAASDLLAPLQGIFWSYNSPLHF	TGTGCCGCCAGTGATTTGCTTGCCCCCTTGCAGGGGATATTTTGGTCCTATAATTCACCCCTCCACTTT
TRBD1	TRBJ2-7	many	TRBV3-1	CASSQDYNRGEQYF	TGTGCCAGCAGCCAAGACTATAACAGGGGAGAGCAGTACTTC
TRBD1	TRBJ2-2	many	TRBV5-1	CASSWDSTNTGELFF	TGCGCCAGCAGCTGGGACAGCACGAACACCGGGGAGCTGTTTTTT
NA	TRBJ2-1	many	TRBV5-1	CASSFDNEQFF	TGCGCCAGCAGCTTCGACAATGAGCAGTTCTTC
NA	TRBJ2-3	many	TRBV5-1	CASAFGGGSTDTQYF	TGCGCCAGCGCCTTTGGCGGGGGCAGCACAGATACGCAGTATTTT
NA	TRBJ2-6	many	TRBV6-1	CASRDIPSGANVLTF	TGTGCCAGCAGGGACATACCCTCTGGGGCCAACGTCCTGACTTTC
NA	TRBJ2-5	many	TRBV5-1	CASSPPTDYLQETQYF	TGCGCCAGCAGCCCTCCAACAGACTATCTCCAAGAGACCCAGTACTTC
NA	TRBJ2-1	many	TRBV10-3	CAMILPLSSYNEQFF	TGTGCCATGATCCTCCCGTTAAGCTCCTACAATGAGCAGTTCTTC
NA	TRBJ2-7	many	TRBV20-1	CSASSRVYEQYF	TGCAGTGCTAGTTCCAGGGTCTACGAGCAGTACTTC
NA	TRBJ2-3	many	TRBV7-8	CASSLDEEGGHTQYF	TGTGCCAGCAGCTTAGACGAGGAAGGCGGACATACGCAGTATTTT
NA	TRBJ2-5	NA	TRBV7-9	CASSFGLRETQYF	TGTGCCAGCAGCTTTGGGCTCCGGGAGACCCAGTACTTC
NA	TRBJ2-1	many	TRBV5-1	CASTPTGQAGHNEQFF	TGCGCCAGCACTCCGACAGGGCAGGCGGGGCACAATGAGCAGTTCTTC
NA	TRBJ2-1	many	TRBV20-1	CSAADVPPRWEQFF	TGCAGTGCTGCTGATGTTCCGCCCAGATGGGAGCAGTTCTTC
NA	TRBJ2-1	many	TRBV5-1	CASSLIYNEQFF	TGCGCCAGCAGCTTGATCTACAATGAGCAGTTCTTC
TRBD1	TRBJ1-5	many	TRBV7-6	CASSSRQGPNQPQHF	TGTGCCAGCAGCTCGCGACAGGGTCCCAATCAGCCCCAGCATTTT
NA	TRBJ2-7	few	TRBV15	CATSRARVYEQYF	TGTGCCACCAGCAGGGCCAGAGTCTACGAGCAGTACTTC
NA	TRBJ1-5	many	TRBV9	CASSVTDSNQPQHF	TGTGCCAGCAGCGTAACAGATAGCAATCAGCCCCAGCATTTT